The source of this T cell receptor (beta chain) is a study of blood T cell repertoires in COVID-19. Here immunoSEQ multiplex PCR was the method, and the copy in TCRdb shows in-frame clones only, minus some. The sample lists some 190,000 clones; about 88% were seen once. The germline V gene encodes CDR1 LNHDA and CDR2 SQIVND (reference sequence). V lost 2 bases, J lost 3 bases, and 19 bases lay in between. The CDR3 runs 17 residues. The source of this sequence is a young man with acute or convalescent COVID-19. The sequencing sample was made of peripheral blood. The chain carries TRBV19 and TRBJ2-5; the D is unclear. CDR3 loop: CASSIPKTPLKKETQYF. The CDR3 DNA follows: TGTGCCAGTAGTATACCTAAGACTCCCCTCAAGAAAGAGACCCAGTACTTC.